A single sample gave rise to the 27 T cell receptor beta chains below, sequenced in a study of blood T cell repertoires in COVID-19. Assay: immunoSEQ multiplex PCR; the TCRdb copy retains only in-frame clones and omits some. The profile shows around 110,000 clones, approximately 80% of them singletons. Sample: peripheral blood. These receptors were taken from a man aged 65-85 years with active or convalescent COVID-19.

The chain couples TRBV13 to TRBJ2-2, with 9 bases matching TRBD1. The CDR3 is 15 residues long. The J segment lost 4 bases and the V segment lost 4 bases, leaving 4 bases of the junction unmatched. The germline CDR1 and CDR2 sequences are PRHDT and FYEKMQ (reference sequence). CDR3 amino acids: CASSSDRGGTGELFF. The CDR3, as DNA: TGTGCCAGCAGCTCAGACAGGGGGGGCACCGGGGAGCTGTTTTTT.

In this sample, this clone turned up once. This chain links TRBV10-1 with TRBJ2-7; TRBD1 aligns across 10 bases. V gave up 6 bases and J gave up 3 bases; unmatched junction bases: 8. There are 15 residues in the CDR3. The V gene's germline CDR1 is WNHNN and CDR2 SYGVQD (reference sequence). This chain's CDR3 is CASREWGTGDYEQYF. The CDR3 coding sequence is TGCGCCAGCAGAGAATGGGGGACAGGGGACTACGAGCAGTACTTC.

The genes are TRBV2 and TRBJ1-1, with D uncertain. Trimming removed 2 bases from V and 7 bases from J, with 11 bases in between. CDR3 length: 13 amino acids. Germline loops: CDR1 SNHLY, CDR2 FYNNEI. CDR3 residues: CASSELGGLEAFF. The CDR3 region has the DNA TGTGCCAGCAGTGAACTGGGAGGACTTGAAGCTTTCTTT.

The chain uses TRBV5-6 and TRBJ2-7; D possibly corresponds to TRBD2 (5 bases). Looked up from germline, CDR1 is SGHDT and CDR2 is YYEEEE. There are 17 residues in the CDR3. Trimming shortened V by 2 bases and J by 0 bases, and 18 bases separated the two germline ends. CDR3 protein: CASSFGLSSHSSYEQYF. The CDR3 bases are TGTGCCAGCAGCTTTGGTTTGTCTAGCCATTCCTCCTACGAGCAGTACTTC.

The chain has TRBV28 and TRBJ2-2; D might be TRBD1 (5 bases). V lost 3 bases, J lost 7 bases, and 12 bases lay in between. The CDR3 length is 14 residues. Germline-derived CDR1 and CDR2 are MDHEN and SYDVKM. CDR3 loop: CASSFQGLGGELFF. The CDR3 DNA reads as TGTGCCAGCAGTTTTCAGGGTTTAGGCGGGGAGCTGTTTTTT.

The CDR3 loop is CASSIRFQTSYATNEKLFF. In nucleotides, the CDR3 is TGTGCCAGTAGTATAAGGTTCCAGACAAGTTATGCAACTAATGAAAAACTGTTTTTT. The chain joins TRBV19 to TRBJ1-4, with D unclear. The CDR3 totals 19 residues. CDR1 is LNHDA and CDR2 is SQIVND in the germline V gene (reference sequence). V was trimmed by 2 bases and J by 0 bases, leaving 19 bases between them.

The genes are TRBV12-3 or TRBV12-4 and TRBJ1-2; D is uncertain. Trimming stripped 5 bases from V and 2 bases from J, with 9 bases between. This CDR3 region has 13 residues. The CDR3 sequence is CASSPAGNYGYTF. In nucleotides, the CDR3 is TGTGCCAGCAGTCCGGCGGGGAACTATGGCTACACCTTC.

CDR3 DNA: TGTGCCAGCAGATCTGGACAGTTCTTCAATTCACCCCTCCACTTT. Translated: CASRSGQFFNSPLHF. The chain has TRBV27 and TRBJ1-6; tentative D call: TRBD1 (6 bases). V lost 6 bases, J lost 7 bases, and 16 bases lay in between. This CDR3 has 15 amino acids. The germline CDR1 and CDR2 sequences are MNHEY and SMNVEV (reference sequence).

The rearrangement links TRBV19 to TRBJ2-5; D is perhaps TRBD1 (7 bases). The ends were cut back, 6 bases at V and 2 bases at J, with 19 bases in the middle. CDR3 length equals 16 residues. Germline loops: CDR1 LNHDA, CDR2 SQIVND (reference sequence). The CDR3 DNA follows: TGTGCCAGTAGCCCCAAAGACAGGGCGGGACAAGAGACCCAGTACTTC. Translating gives CASSPKDRAGQETQYF.

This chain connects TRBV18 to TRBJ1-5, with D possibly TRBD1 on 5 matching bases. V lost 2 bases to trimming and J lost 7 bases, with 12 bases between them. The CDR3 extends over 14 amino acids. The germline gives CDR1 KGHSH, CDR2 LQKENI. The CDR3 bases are TGTGCCAGCTCACCATCGGCAGGGCAACAGCCCCAGCATTTT. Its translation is CASSPSAGQQPQHF.

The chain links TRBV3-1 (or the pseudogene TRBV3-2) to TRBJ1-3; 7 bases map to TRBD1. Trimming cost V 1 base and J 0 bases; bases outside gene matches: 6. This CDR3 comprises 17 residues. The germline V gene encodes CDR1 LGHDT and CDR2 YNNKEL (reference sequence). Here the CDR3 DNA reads TGTGCCAGCAGCCAAGGGGCCCCAGGGGGCTCTGGAAACACCATATATTTT. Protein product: CASSQGAPGGSGNTIYF.

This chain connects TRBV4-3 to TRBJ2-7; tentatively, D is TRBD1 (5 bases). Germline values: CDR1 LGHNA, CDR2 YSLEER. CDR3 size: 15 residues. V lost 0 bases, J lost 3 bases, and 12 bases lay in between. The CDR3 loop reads CASSQETGRLYEQYF. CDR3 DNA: TGCGCCAGCAGCCAAGAAACAGGACGCCTCTACGAGCAGTACTTC.

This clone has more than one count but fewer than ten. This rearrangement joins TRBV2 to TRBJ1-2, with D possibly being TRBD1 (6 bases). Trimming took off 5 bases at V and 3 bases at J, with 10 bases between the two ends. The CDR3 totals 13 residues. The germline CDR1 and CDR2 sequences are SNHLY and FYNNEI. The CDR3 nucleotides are TGTGCCAGCAGTTTGACAGGAGACTATGGCTACACCTTC. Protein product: CASSLTGDYGYTF.

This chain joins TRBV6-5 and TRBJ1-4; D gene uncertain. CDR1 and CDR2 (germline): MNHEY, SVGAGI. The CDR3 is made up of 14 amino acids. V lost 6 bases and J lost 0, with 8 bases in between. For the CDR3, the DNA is TGTGCCAGCAGGAACAGTGCAACTAATGAAAAACTGTTTTTT. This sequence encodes CASRNSATNEKLFF.

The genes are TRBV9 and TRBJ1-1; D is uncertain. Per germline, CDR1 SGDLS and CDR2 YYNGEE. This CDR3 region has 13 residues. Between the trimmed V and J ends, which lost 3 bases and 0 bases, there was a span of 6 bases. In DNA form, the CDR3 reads TGTGCCAGCAGCGCCCACATGAACACTGAAGCTTTCTTT. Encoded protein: CASSAHMNTEAFF.

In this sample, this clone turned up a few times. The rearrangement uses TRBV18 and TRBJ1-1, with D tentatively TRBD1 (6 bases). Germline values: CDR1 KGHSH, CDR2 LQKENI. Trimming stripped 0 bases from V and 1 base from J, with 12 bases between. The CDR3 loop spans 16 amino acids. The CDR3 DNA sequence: TGTGCCAGCTCACCACCGGCCCAGGGGCAGAACACTGAAGCTTTCTTT. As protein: CASSPPAQGQNTEAFF.

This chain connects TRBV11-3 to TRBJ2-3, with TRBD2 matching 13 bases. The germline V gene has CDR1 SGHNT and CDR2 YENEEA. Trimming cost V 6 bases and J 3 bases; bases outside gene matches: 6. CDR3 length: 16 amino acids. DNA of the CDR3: TGTGCCAGCAGAGGACTAGCGGGAGTTTTGACAGATACGCAGTATTTT. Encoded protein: CASRGLAGVLTDTQYF.

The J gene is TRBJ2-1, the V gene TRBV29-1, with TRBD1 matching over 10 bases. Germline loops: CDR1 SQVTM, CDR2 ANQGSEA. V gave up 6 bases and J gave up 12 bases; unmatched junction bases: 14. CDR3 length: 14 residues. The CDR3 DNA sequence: TGCAGCGTACTCCTTGGGACAGGGGATGGTAGGCAGTTCTTC. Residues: CSVLLGTGDGRQFF.

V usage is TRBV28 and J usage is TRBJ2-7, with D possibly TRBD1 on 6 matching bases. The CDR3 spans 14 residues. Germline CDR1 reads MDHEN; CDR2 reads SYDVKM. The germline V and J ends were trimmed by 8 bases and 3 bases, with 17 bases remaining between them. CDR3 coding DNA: TGTGCCAGCCAAACCCCGGACAGCATCTACGAGCAGTACTTC. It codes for CASQTPDSIYEQYF.

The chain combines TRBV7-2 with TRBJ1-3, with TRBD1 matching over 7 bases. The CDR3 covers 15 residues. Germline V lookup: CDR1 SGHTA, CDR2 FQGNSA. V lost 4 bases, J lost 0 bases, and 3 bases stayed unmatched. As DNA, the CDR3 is TGTGCCAGCAGCTCTGACAGGGCCTCTGGAAACACCATATATTTT. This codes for CASSSDRASGNTIYF.

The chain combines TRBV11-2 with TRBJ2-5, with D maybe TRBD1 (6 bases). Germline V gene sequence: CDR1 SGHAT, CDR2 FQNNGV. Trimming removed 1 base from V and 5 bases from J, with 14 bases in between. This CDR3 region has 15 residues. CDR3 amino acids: CASSLGSNQGETQYF. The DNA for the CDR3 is TGTGCCAGCAGCTTAGGTAGCAATCAGGGGGAGACCCAGTACTTC.

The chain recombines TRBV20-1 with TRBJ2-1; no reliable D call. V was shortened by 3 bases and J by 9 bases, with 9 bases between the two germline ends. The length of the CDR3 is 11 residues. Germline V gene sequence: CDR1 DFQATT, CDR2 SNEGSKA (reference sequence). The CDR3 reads CSASRFGEQFF. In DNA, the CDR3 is TGCAGTGCTAGCAGATTTGGTGAGCAGTTCTTC.

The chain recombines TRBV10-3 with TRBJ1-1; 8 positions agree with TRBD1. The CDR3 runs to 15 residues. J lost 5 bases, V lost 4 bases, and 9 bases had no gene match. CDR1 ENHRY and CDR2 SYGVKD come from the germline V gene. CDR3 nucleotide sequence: TGTGCCATCAGTGGAAGGACAGGGAGGGAGACTGAAGCTTTCTTT. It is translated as CAISGRTGRETEAFF.

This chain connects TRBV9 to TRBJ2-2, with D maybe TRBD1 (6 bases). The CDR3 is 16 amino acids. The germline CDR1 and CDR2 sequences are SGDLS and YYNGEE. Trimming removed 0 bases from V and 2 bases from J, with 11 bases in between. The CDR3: CASSVGPGTNTGELFF. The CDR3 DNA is TGTGCCAGCAGCGTAGGTCCGGGGACAAACACCGGGGAGCTGTTTTTT.

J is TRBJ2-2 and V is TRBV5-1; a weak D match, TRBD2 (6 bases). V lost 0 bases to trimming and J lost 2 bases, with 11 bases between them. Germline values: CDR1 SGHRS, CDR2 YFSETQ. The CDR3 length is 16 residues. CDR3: CASSLVSGDNTGELFF. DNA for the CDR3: TGCGCCAGCAGCTTGGTGTCGGGGGATAACACCGGGGAGCTGTTTTTT.

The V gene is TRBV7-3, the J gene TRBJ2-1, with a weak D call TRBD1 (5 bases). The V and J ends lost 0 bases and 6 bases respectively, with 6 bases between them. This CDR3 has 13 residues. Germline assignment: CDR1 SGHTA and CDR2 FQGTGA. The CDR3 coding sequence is TGTGCCAGCAGCTTAACGACAGTCAATGAGCAGTTCTTC. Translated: CASSLTTVNEQFF.

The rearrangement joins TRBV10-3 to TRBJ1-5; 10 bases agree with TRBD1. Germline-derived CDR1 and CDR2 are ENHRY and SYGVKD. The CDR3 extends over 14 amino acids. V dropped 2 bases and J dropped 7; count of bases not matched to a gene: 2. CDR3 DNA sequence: TGTGCCATCAGTGAGGGACAGGGGGGCCAGCCCCAGCATTTT. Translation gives CAISEGQGGQPQHF.